The 10 T cell receptor beta chains listed next were all sequenced from one sample in a study of blood T cell repertoires in COVID-19. Sequencing used immunoSEQ multiplex PCR; TCRdb keeps in-frame clones, though not all of them. The sample lists about 86,000 clones; around four fifths were seen once. The sequenced sample was peripheral blood. The receptor set was obtained from a man aged 50 or older with acute or convalescent COVID-19.

This chain connects TRBV7-6 to TRBJ1-6, with 7 bases fitting TRBD1. This CDR3 is 15 amino acids long. The V gene end was trimmed by 5 bases and the J gene end by 10 bases; junction bases not matched to a gene: 11. Germline CDR1 reads SGHVS; CDR2 reads FNYEAQ. CDR3 loop: CASSRQGQGESPLHF. In nucleotides, the CDR3 is TGTGCCAGCAGCCGACAGGGCCAAGGGGAATCACCCCTCCACTTT. The entire variable domain, with the rest obtained from reference TRBV7-6 and TRBJ1-6, is as follows: GAGVSQSPRYKVTKRGQDVALRCDPISGHVSLYWYRQALGQGPEFLTYFNYEAQQDKSGLPNDRFSAERPEGSISTLTIQRTEQRDSAMYRCASSRQGQGESPLHFGNGTRLTVT.

The genes are TRBV2 and TRBJ2-3, with unresolved D. CDR3 length: 14 amino acids. Per germline, CDR1 SNHLY and CDR2 FYNNEI. The V and J ends lost 3 bases and 0 bases respectively, with 7 bases between them. CDR3 DNA sequence: TGTGCCAGCAGTGACGTCAGTAGCACAGATACGCAGTATTTT. Amino acid sequence: CASSDVSSTDTQYF.

The V and J genes are TRBV19 and TRBJ1-2; 7 nucleotides line up with TRBD1. V was clipped by 6 bases and J by 4 bases; unmatched bases: 8. Germline loops: CDR1 LNHDA, CDR2 SQIVND (reference sequence). CDR3 length: 14 amino acids. The CDR3 coding sequence is TGTGCCAGTAGCGACAGGGTTCGGGGCTATGGCTACACCTTC. Protein sequence: CASSDRVRGYGYTF. The whole variable domain, filled in from reference TRBV19 and TRBJ1-2, reads DGGITQSPKYLFRKEGQNVTLSCEQNLNHDAMYWYRQDPGQGLRLIYYSQIVNDFQKGDIAEGYSVSREKKESFPLTVTSAQKNPTAFYLCASSDRVRGYGYTFGSGTRLTVV.

The chain joins TRBV7-6 to TRBJ2-5; possible D gene TRBD2, 5 bases. Germline V gene lookup returns CDR1 SGHVS and CDR2 FNYEAQ. The V and J ends lost 1 base and 5 bases respectively, with 11 bases between them. The CDR3 contains 14 residues. CDR3: CASSLVSGGETQYF. CDR3 coding DNA: TGTGCCAGCAGCTTAGTTTCCGGAGGCGAGACCCAGTACTTC.

The chain uses TRBV12-3 or TRBV12-4 and TRBJ2-2; tentative D call: TRBD1 (5 bases). V was cut by 8 bases and J by 2 bases, with 9 bases left in between. CDR3 length: 13 residues. CDR3 amino acids: CASCDRNTGELFF. The DNA of the CDR3 is TGTGCCAGCTGCGACAGAAACACCGGGGAGCTGTTTTTT.

The chain joins TRBV5-6 to TRBJ1-1; TRBD1 aligns across 10 bases. Germline CDR1 and CDR2: SGHDT and YYEEEE. There are 15 residues in the CDR3. J was trimmed by 1 base and V by 2 bases; bases with no gene match: 2. This CDR3 reads CASSLGDRGNTEAFF. CDR3 DNA sequence: TGTGCCAGCAGCTTAGGGGACAGGGGGAACACTGAAGCTTTCTTT.

The chain carries TRBV7-9 and TRBJ1-4; 7 bases are a match to TRBD1. Germline CDR1 is SEHNR and CDR2 is FQNEAQ (reference sequence). The CDR3 loop spans 14 amino acids. V was pared by 5 bases and J by 7 bases, with 7 bases of the junction left unmatched. DNA of the CDR3: TGTGCCAGCAGCCCCCAGGGGGTCCGTGAAAAACTGTTTTTT. Encoded protein: CASSPQGVREKLFF.

The gene calls are TRBV27 and TRBJ1-4; 9 nucleotides match TRBD1. The V gene end was trimmed by 6 bases and the J gene end by 7 bases; junction bases not matched to a gene: 12. The CDR3 totals 16 residues. CDR1 and CDR2 (germline): MNHEY, SMNVEV (reference sequence). CDR3 in amino acids: CASRPPYWTGVEKLFF. In DNA, the CDR3 is TGTGCCAGCAGACCACCCTACTGGACAGGGGTTGAAAAACTGTTTTTT.

J is TRBJ1-1 and V is TRBV7-2, with 7 bases aligning to TRBD1. CDR1 is SGHTA, CDR2 FQGNSA, per germline. The CDR3 covers 14 residues. V was pared by 0 bases and J by 8 bases, with 6 bases of the junction left unmatched. This CDR3 reads CASSLAPGQREAFF. In nucleotides, the CDR3 is TGTGCCAGCAGCTTAGCACCGGGACAGAGAGAAGCTTTCTTT. The complete variable domain, with remaining parts taken from reference TRBV7-2 and TRBJ1-1, reads GAGVSQSPSNKVTEKGKDVELRCDPISGHTALYWYRQSLGQGLEFLIYFQGNSAPDKSGLPSDRFSAERTGGSVSTLTIQRTQQEDSAVYLCASSLAPGQREAFFGQGTRLTVV.

The chain has TRBV9 and TRBJ2-5; 9 bases fit TRBD1. This CDR3 contains 15 residues. CDR1 and CDR2 from the germline V gene are SGDLS and YYNGEE. With V trimmed by 0 bases and J by 3 bases, 3 bases remained unmatched. The CDR3 sequence: CASSVAGTGKETQYF. The CDR3 coding sequence is TGTGCCAGCAGCGTAGCCGGGACAGGGAAAGAGACCCAGTACTTC.